The 13 T cell receptor beta chains below all came from one sample that was sequenced in a study of T cell responses to AZD1222 COVID-19 vaccine. Assay: immunoSEQ multiplex PCR; the TCRdb copy retains only in-frame clones and omits some. The sample includes 150,000 to 200,000 clones, over 85% of them seen just once. The source material was peripheral blood, sampled 28 days after the second dose of the MenACWY control vaccine. These receptors all stem from an adult who received the MenACWY meningococcal vaccine as a control.

The V and J genes are TRBV5-1 and TRBJ2-6; the D is unclear. The CDR3 is made up of 15 amino acids. Trimming took off 4 bases at V and 2 bases at J, with 10 bases between the two ends. The V gene's germline CDR1 is SGHRS and CDR2 YFSETQ. CDR3 region: CASSMSSAGANVLTF. As DNA, the CDR3 is TGCGCCAGCAGCATGTCCAGCGCTGGGGCCAACGTCCTGACTTTC.

Comments on this clone: In the same sample, other DNA sequences code for this CDR3. The genes are TRBV27 and TRBJ2-7; D may be TRBD1 (5 bases). There are 13 residues in the CDR3. Trimming took 2 bases from V and 0 from J, leaving 5 bases between them. Germline CDR1 reads MNHEY; CDR2 reads SMNVEV (reference sequence). The CDR3 protein is CASSLDSSYEQYF. CDR3 DNA: TGTGCCAGCAGTTTAGACAGCTCCTACGAGCAGTACTTC.

This clone showed up just a few times. The chain couples TRBV5-1 to TRBJ1-1, with 8 bases aligning to TRBD1. After removal of 4 bases from V and 7 bases from J, the junction contained 6 bases not matched to a gene. The CDR3 runs 13 residues. In germline, CDR1 is SGHRS, CDR2 YFSETQ. CDR3 protein: CASSEQGTGEAFF. The CDR3 coding sequence is TGCGCCAGCAGCGAACAGGGGACAGGTGAAGCTTTCTTT.

This sequence joins TRBV18 and TRBJ1-5; no firm D call. Per the germline V gene, CDR1 is KGHSH and CDR2 is LQKENI. Trimming took off 2 bases at V and 0 bases at J, with 8 bases between the two ends. This CDR3 has 15 amino acids. As DNA, the CDR3 is TGTGCCAGCTCACCAGAGGTTCATAGCAATCAGCCCCAGCATTTT. Encoded protein: CASSPEVHSNQPQHF.

This clone showed up just once. The rearrangement uses TRBV2 and TRBJ2-2; D may be TRBD2 (6 bases). This CDR3 is 17 amino acids long. With 6 bases removed from V and 1 base from J, the gap between germline ends came to 18 bases. Looked up from germline, CDR1 is SNHLY and CDR2 is FYNNEI. For the CDR3, the DNA is TGTGCCAGCAGGACGAGCGGGTTCCTCCTGAACACCGGGGAGCTGTTTTTT. Translation gives CASRTSGFLLNTGELFF.

The chain has TRBV24-1 and TRBJ2-7, with 8 bases that match TRBD1. CDR3 length: 16 residues. Trimming cost V 4 bases and J 7 bases; bases outside gene matches: 14. Germline V gene sequence: CDR1 KGHDR, CDR2 SFDVKD. The chain's CDR3 is CATSDSDRGLLWEQYF. The CDR3 DNA follows: TGTGCCACCAGTGACTCAGACAGGGGCCTCCTTTGGGAGCAGTACTTC.

The chain links TRBV5-1 to TRBJ1-1; no clear D gene. Trimming cost V 0 bases and J 3 bases, with 9 bases left between them. This CDR3 has 14 residues. CDR1 SGHRS and CDR2 YFSETQ come from the germline V gene. CDR3 sequence reads: CASSLVFKDTEAFF. The CDR3 DNA sequence: TGCGCCAGCAGCTTGGTTTTTAAAGACACTGAAGCTTTCTTT. The whole variable domain, remainder taken from reference TRBV5-1 and TRBJ1-1, is KAGVTQTPRYLIKTRGQQVTLSCSPISGHRSVSWYQQTPGQGLQFLFEYFSETQRNKGNFPGRFSGRQFSNSRSEMNVSTLELGDSALYLCASSLVFKDTEAFFGQGTRLTVV.

The rearrangement uses TRBV7-9 and TRBJ2-1, with 9 bases aligning to TRBD1. Germline assignment: CDR1 SEHNR and CDR2 FQNEAQ (reference sequence). V gave up 7 bases and J gave up 7 bases; unmatched junction bases: 11. The CDR3 loop spans 15 amino acids. This chain's CDR3 is CASTVGTGRANEQFF. CDR3 sequence (DNA): TGTGCCAGCACCGTTGGGACAGGGAGGGCGAATGAGCAGTTCTTC.

The chain links TRBV18 to TRBJ2-7; D is ambiguous. The CDR3 spans 11 residues. V was pared by 3 bases and J by 3 bases, with 3 bases between. Germline-derived CDR1 and CDR2 are KGHSH and LQKENI. CDR3 protein: CASSPDYEQYF. For the CDR3, the DNA is TGTGCCAGCTCACCGGACTACGAGCAGTACTTC.

The V gene is TRBV10-1, the J gene TRBJ2-1; 10 nucleotides align to TRBD2. The ends lost 3 bases at V and 6 bases at J; junction bases unmatched: 5. In germline, CDR1 is WNHNN, CDR2 SYGVQD (reference sequence). The CDR3 is 15 amino acids. The CDR3, as DNA: TGCGCCAGCAGTGAAGCGGGAGGGCCTGGCAATGAGCAGTTCTTC. It translates to CASSEAGGPGNEQFF.

The rearrangement joins TRBV4-3 to TRBJ1-1; D is uncertain. The CDR3 runs 13 residues. Germline V gene lookup returns CDR1 LGHNA and CDR2 YSLEER. V gave up 0 bases and J gave up 5 bases, with 7 bases separating them. The CDR3 coding sequence is TGCGCCAGCAGCCAAGACCGGGGAACTGAAGCTTTCTTT. Translation: CASSQDRGTEAFF.

This chain connects TRBV7-2 to TRBJ2-2; the D is unclear. V shed 5 bases and J shed 6 bases, with 10 bases lying between them. This CDR3 spans 13 amino acids. Germline V gene sequence: CDR1 SGHTA, CDR2 FQGNSA. The CDR3 loop reads CASSPSRAGELFF. CDR3 in DNA: TGTGCCAGCAGCCCTAGTCGTGCCGGGGAGCTGTTTTTT.

J is TRBJ1-2 and V is TRBV6-6; 9 bases are a match to TRBD1. The V and J ends lost 6 bases and 0 bases, in that order; junction bases with no gene match: 5. Germline loops: CDR1 MNHNY, CDR2 SVGAGI (reference sequence). The CDR3 sequence is 15 residues long. The CDR3 region is CASRGTGTANYGYTF. The CDR3 coding sequence is TGTGCCAGCAGGGGGACAGGGACAGCTAACTATGGCTACACCTTC.